This is a list of T cell receptor beta chains from one sample in a study of T cell changes during pregnancy in multiple sclerosis. Sequencing was performed with immunoSEQ multiplex PCR; in TCRdb, only in-frame clones are kept and a portion is missing. The table includes 30,000 to 45,000 clones, around 92% detected once. Sequencing was performed on CD8+ T cells from peripheral blood mononuclear cells, taken before pregnancy. These receptor sequences come from a female donor with multiple sclerosis, enrolled in a pregnancy study. CDR3s include the opening cysteine and the closing phenylalanine or tryptophan.

TRBV9	TRBJ2-1	CASSVGRVVDNEQFF
TRBV7-2	TRBJ2-3	CASSPRGWTSDTDTQYF
TRBV28	TRBJ2-7	CASSSPVAVAYEQYF
TRBV9	TRBJ2-7	CASSPGGYEQYF
TRBV7-2	TRBJ2-7	CASSLYTSSYEQYF
TRBV9	TRBJ2-3	CASSLQTSTDTQYF
TRBV27	TRBJ2-1	CASSQRGLAGAPEQFF
TRBV7-9	TRBJ2-7	CASSHDSSYEQYF
TRBV7-8	TRBJ1-6	CASSLKSSPLHF
TRBV13	TRBJ2-7	CASSPRLAASYEQYF
TRBV6-1	TRBJ1-2	CASSPAGYGYTF
TRBV2	TRBJ2-1	CASSVIWGDEQFF
TRBV6-5	TRBJ1-1	CASSYSMWGQAEAFF
TRBV7-9	TRBJ2-2	CASSTNRDKGTGELFF
TRBV27	TRBJ2-1	CASTVEASGWGEQFF
TRBV12-5	TRBJ2-2	CASGLGWGRDRGNTGELFF
TRBV13	TRBJ1-6	CASSLGVTGRNSPLHF
TRBV28	TRBJ1-1	CASFPDRANTEAFF
TRBV29-1	TRBJ1-1	CSVETGGADTEAFF
TRBV5-1	TRBJ2-7	CASSFGRGYEQYF
TRBV7-8	TRBJ1-1	CASSPSGKGTEAFF
TRBV28	TRBJ1-1	CASSETDDTEAFF
TRBV10-3	TRBJ2-1	CAISEAQGVGEQFF
TRBV7-8	TRBJ2-4	CASSSNRGDIQYF
TRBV27	TRBJ2-1	CASARLADTYNEQFF
TRBV6-1	TRBJ1-5	CASSERTINQPQHF